One sample yielded the 15 T cell receptor beta chains listed below, sequenced in a study of kidney transplant recipient with SARS-CoV-2 infection. TCRdb re-called the reads with MiXCR, one entry per CDR3 protein. The sample contains 200,000 to 300,000 distinct CDR3 sequences, 25% to 30% of which appear only once. Specimen: a blood sample, collected at baseline and on day 111 from a kidney transplant recipient. The receptors were gathered from a male patient in his thirties who had COVID-19 and was a kidney transplant recipient. Some T cells may be provided by the graft donor.

This clonotype has just a few counts. This rearrangement joins TRBV3-1 to TRBJ2-5; D is uncertain. The V and J ends lost 5 bases and 5 bases respectively, with 24 bases between them. Germline lookup yields CDR1 LGHDT and CDR2 YNNKEL (reference sequence). The CDR3 totals 17 residues. Here the CDR3 DNA reads TGTGCCAGCAGCTGGATTGATCCCATTTCTTTCTCTGAGACCCAGTACTTC. Translation: CASSWIDPISFSETQYF.

Only one count was recorded for this clonotype. Compared with germline, one end of the junction differs, possibly owing to a read error. This chain connects TRBV25-1 to TRBJ1-2, with D uncertain. The CDR3 covers 17 residues. CDR1 is MGHDK, CDR2 SYGVNS, per germline. CDR3 sequence reads: CASGDLVELGKTYGYTF. In nucleotides, the CDR3 is TGTGCCAGCGGTGATTTGGTAGAACTGGGAAAGACCTATGGCTACACCTTC.

Points on this clonotype: A read error may be the cause here, since a much bigger clone is one base away. The chain recombines TRBV5-3 with TRBJ1-3; D is uncertain. TRBV5-3 falls under the ORF class, with uncertain function. V lost 6 bases, J lost 4 bases, and 14 bases lay in between. The CDR3 length is 14 residues. The CDR3 coding sequence is TGTGCCAGAAACAATCGGAGTTTAGGAAACACCATATATTTT. Translation gives CARNNRSLGNTIYF.

The chain uses TRBV2 and TRBJ2-3; 12 nucleotides agree with TRBD2. V gave up 7 bases and J gave up 8 bases; unmatched junction bases: 19. CDR1 and CDR2 (germline): SNHLY, FYNNEI. The CDR3 is 18 residues long. CDR3 sequence (DNA): TGTGCCAGCAATGAGCCTGCGACTAGCGGGAGCCAAGGTGGTACGCAGTATTTT. This gives the protein CASNEPATSGSQGGTQYF. Variable domain in full (rest from reference TRBV2 and TRBJ2-3): EPEVTQTPSHQVTQMGQEVILRCVPISNHLYFYWYRQILGQKVEFLVSFYNNEISEKSEIFDDQFSVERPDGSNFTLKIRSTKLEDSAMYFCASNEPATSGSQGGTQYFGPGTRLTVL.

This clonotype was picked up many times. The rearrangement links TRBV30 to TRBJ1-1; 7 bases match TRBD1. The V segment lost 5 bases and the J segment 1 base; nucleotides outside the gene matches: 7. Germline values: CDR1 GTSNPN, CDR2 SVGIG (reference sequence). The CDR3 consists of 14 residues. The CDR3 DNA reads TGTGCCTGGGGACAGGCTTTTGCGAACACTGAAGCTTTCTTT. Encoded protein: CAWGQAFANTEAFF.

This clonotype was counted at least ten times. The chain couples TRBV18 to TRBJ1-1; D remains unclear. The CDR3 sequence is 14 residues long. The germline V and J ends were trimmed by 10 bases and 3 bases, with 18 bases remaining between them. CDR1 is KGHSH, CDR2 LQKENI, per germline. CDR3 in amino acids: CATTSLGGDTEAFF. The CDR3 DNA reads as TGTGCCACAACCTCGTTGGGTGGCGACACTGAAGCTTTCTTT.

This clonotype appeared many times. The rearrangement joins TRBV3-1 to TRBJ1-2; maybe TRBD1 (6 bases). Looked up from germline, CDR1 is LGHDT and CDR2 is YNNKEL (reference sequence). CDR3 length: 15 amino acids. Trimming left V 1 base short and J 2 bases short, with 11 bases between. In DNA form, the CDR3 reads TGTGCCAGCAGCCAAGGTAGGGGGAGGAACTATGGCTACACCTTC. Amino acids: CASSQGRGRNYGYTF.

Many counts were recorded for this clonotype. The V and J genes are TRBV15 and TRBJ1-2; unclear D gene. Trimming took 5 bases from V and 4 from J, leaving 23 bases between them. CDR1 LNHNV and CDR2 YYDKDF come from the germline V gene (reference sequence). The CDR3 is 17 amino acids. The CDR3 reads CATSSMVRCGKTYGYTF. The DNA for the CDR3 is TGTGCCACCAGCTCTATGGTAAGGTGTGGAAAGACCTATGGCTACACCTTC.

V and J are TRBV7-7 and TRBJ1-2; D unresolved. Germline loops: CDR1 SSHAT, CDR2 FNYEAQ (reference sequence). V lost 5 bases and J 4 bases, leaving 23 bases between the germline ends. The CDR3 runs 17 residues. The CDR3 here is CASSEGSKCRKTYGYTF. The CDR3 coding sequence is TGTGCCAGCAGCGAAGGTAGTAAGTGCCGAAAGACCTATGGCTACACCTTC.

On this clonotype itself: A much larger clone lies one base from this, so it may be a read error. The rearrangement joins TRBV12-3 or TRBV12-4 to TRBJ1-1; tentative D call: TRBD1 (5 bases). CDR3 length equals 12 residues. DNA of the CDR3: TGTGCCGGCAGTGCTGGGGGAAGAGAAGCTTTCTTT. Amino acids: CAGSAGGREAFF.

In regard to this clonotype: One base away lies a much larger clone, so this may be a sequencing read error. The CDR3: CASSIDSSSGNTMYF. The CDR3 DNA reads TGTGCCAGTAGTATAGACAGTTCCTCTGGAAACACCATGTATTTT. The V gene is TRBV19, the J gene TRBJ1-3, with D unresolved. The CDR3 spans 15 residues. CDR1 and CDR2 from the germline V gene are LNHDA and SQIVND (reference sequence).

This clonotype was counted at least ten times. The chain carries TRBV7-6 and TRBJ1-2, with D unresolved. Germline V CDR1 and CDR2: SGHVS, FNYEAQ. The V end was cut by 5 bases, the J end by 4 bases, with 23 bases between. CDR3 length: 17 residues. CDR3 sequence (DNA): TGTGCCAGCAGCCCGGGCGATGAATCTCGAAAGACCTATGGCTACACCTTC. This codes for CASSPGDESRKTYGYTF.

The table lists this clonotype with many counts. V gene TRBV20-1 combines with J gene TRBJ2-7, with D possibly matching TRBD2 (5 bases). V gave up 0 bases and J gave up 4 bases, with 16 bases separating them. CDR3 length: 15 residues. The germline CDR1 and CDR2 sequences are DFQATT and SNEGSKA (reference sequence). CDR3 in DNA: TGCAGTGCTAGAGACCGGGTGCTAGCAGATTACGAGCAGTACTTC. Translation: CSARDRVLADYEQYF.

This clonotype was detected ten times or more. The rearrangement joins TRBV20-1 to TRBJ2-3; unclear D gene. With 5 bases removed from V and 1 base from J, the gap between germline ends came to 10 bases. The CDR3 extends over 13 amino acids. Germline V gene lookup returns CDR1 DFQATT and CDR2 SNEGSKA (reference sequence). CDR3 in DNA: TGCAGTGCTGCTCGAGCCGGCACAGATACGCAGTATTTT. The encoded protein is CSAARAGTDTQYF.

A few counts support this clonotype. The rearrangement links TRBV20-1 to TRBJ2-5, with 10 nucleotides matching TRBD1. Germline CDR1 is DFQATT and CDR2 is SNEGSKA (reference sequence). The ends lost 6 bases at V and 5 bases at J; junction bases unmatched: 6. CDR3 length: 13 residues. The CDR3 loop reads CSATGTGVETQYF. CDR3 sequence (DNA): TGCAGTGCAACTGGGACAGGGGTTGAGACCCAGTACTTC.